This TCR beta chain was captured in a study of T cells in Graves' hyperthyroidism and ophthalmopathy. Concerning this clonotype itself: What it binds is unknown.

Diagnoses used clinical symptoms, serum thyroxine and TRAb, thyroid ultrasound and orbital computed tomography. Cells are PBMCs isolated from around 9.4 ml of fresh blood. The study, taken as a whole, reports: The model foresaw ophthalmopathy a median about 6.5 months prior to onset.

Amplification of TCR beta CDR3 regions used RNA as the template. The HTBI primer set served for first-round RT-PCR of the TCR CDR3. TCRdb itself ran the multiplex PCR reads through MiXCR, one entry per CDR3 protein. The sample holds about 400,000 distinct CDR3 sequences, roughly 15% seen once. The CDR3 spans 12 residues. The germline V gene encodes CDR1 SGHKS and CDR2 YYEKEE (reference sequence). The ends were cut back, 0 bases at V and 10 bases at J, with 8 bases in the middle. The source of this sequence is a woman in her twenties or thirties with Graves' ophthalmopathy. The specimen was blood. This rearrangement joins TRBV5-5 to TRBJ2-1, with D tentatively TRBD1 or TRBD2 (5 bases each). CDR3 DNA: TGTGCCAGCAGCTTGGCCGGGGCAGAGCAGTTCTTC. Protein: CASSLAGAEQFF.